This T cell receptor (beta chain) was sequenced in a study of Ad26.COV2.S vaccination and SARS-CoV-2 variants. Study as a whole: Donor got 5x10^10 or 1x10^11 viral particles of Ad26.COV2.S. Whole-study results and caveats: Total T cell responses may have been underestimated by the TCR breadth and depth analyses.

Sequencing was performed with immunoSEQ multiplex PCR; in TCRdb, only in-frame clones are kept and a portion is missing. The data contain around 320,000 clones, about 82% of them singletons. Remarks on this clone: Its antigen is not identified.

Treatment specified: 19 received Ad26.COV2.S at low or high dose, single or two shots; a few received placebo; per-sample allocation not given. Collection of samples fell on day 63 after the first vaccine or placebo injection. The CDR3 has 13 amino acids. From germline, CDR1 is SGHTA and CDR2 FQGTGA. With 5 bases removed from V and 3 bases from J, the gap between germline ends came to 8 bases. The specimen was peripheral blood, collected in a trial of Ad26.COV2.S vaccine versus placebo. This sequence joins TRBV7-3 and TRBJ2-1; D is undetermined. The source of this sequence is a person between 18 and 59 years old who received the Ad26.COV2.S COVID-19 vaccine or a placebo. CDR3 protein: CASSPNRYNEQFF. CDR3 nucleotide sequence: TGTGCCAGCAGCCCTAATCGCTACAATGAGCAGTTCTTC.